Following are 24 T cell receptor beta chains from one sample sequenced in a study of shared clonotypes between healthy human individuals. Assay: immunoSEQ multiplex PCR; the TCRdb copy retains only in-frame clones and omits some. This table holds about 580,000 clones, about 98% found once. Naive CD8 populations comprised CD45RO-negative cells positively selected for CCR7, excluding terminally differentiated effector memory CD45RA+ cells. The material sequenced was naive CD8+ T cells sorted from blood. The receptors originated from a man aged 25-45 years in good health.

The V and J genes are TRBV25-1 and TRBJ2-1; a possible D gene is TRBD2 (6 bases). This CDR3 has 16 amino acids. V was clipped by 7 bases and J by 9 bases, with 25 bases between them. Per the germline V gene, CDR1 is MGHDK and CDR2 is SYGVNS. CDR3 coding DNA: TGTGCCAGCACCGAAGAGGGGCGGGACCCAAATGCTGAGCAGTTCTTC. This gives the protein CASTEEGRDPNAEQFF.

The rearrangement uses TRBV11-2 and TRBJ2-1, with D unresolved. Germline V CDR1 and CDR2: SGHAT, FQNNGV. The CDR3 extends over 11 amino acids. The V end lost 3 bases, the J end lost 8 bases, and 5 bases lay between the germline ends. CDR3 residues: CASSFLDEQFF. In DNA form, the CDR3 reads TGTGCCAGCAGCTTCCTGGATGAGCAGTTCTTC.

This sequence joins TRBV29-1 and TRBJ2-7; D remains unclear. The V end lost 2 bases, the J end lost 2 bases, and 22 bases lay between the germline ends. CDR1 is SQVTM, CDR2 ANQGSEA, per germline. The CDR3 has 17 residues. CDR3 sequence reads: CSVEIFRSAERTYEQYF. The DNA for the CDR3 is TGCAGCGTTGAAATCTTTAGATCGGCGGAGAGAACCTACGAGCAGTACTTC.

Written as DNA, the CDR3 is TGTGCCAGCAGCCCTTCCAGGTGGGGGGTAGTGAACACTGAAGCTTTCTTT. Protein sequence: CASSPSRWGVVNTEAFF. V and J are TRBV7-9 and TRBJ1-1, with D possibly being TRBD1 (5 bases). Germline V gives CDR1 SEHNR, CDR2 FQNEAQ (reference sequence). This CDR3 spans 17 amino acids. With 5 bases removed from V and 0 bases from J, the gap between germline ends came to 19 bases.

V gene TRBV7-8 combines with J gene TRBJ1-1; TRBD1 matches at 7 bases. Unmatched junction bases numbered 7, after V lost 1 base and J lost 2 bases. Germline V gives CDR1 SGHVS, CDR2 FQNEAQ. This CDR3 contains 16 residues. The CDR3 reads CASSLGRGLGNTEAFF. CDR3 bases: TGTGCCAGCAGCTTAGGTAGGGGGCTTGGAAACACTGAAGCTTTCTTT.

The V gene is TRBV11-2, the J gene TRBJ1-2; a weak D match, TRBD1 (5 bases). The CDR3 loop spans 17 amino acids. Germline CDR1 and CDR2: SGHAT and FQNNGV. Trimming took off 1 base at V and 5 bases at J, with 20 bases between the two ends. CDR3 amino acids: CASSLGISPGTDYGYTF. In DNA, the CDR3 is TGTGCCAGCAGCTTAGGCATATCCCCGGGGACGGATTATGGCTACACCTTC.

This clone was picked up one time. The CDR3 DNA sequence: TGCAGCGTTGAGGCGGGGGCTGGAGAGACCCAGTACTTC. This gives the protein CSVEAGAGETQYF. V and J are TRBV29-1 and TRBJ2-5; D might be TRBD2 (7 bases). Germline V gives CDR1 SQVTM, CDR2 ANQGSEA. The CDR3 has 13 residues. Trimming shortened V by 3 bases and J by 4 bases, and 12 bases separated the two germline ends.

This rearrangement joins TRBV6-6 to TRBJ1-2; tentatively, D is TRBD1 (5 bases). CDR3 length equals 14 residues. The V end lost 4 bases, the J end lost 4 bases, and 13 bases lay between the germline ends. Per germline, CDR1 MNHNY and CDR2 SVGAGI (reference sequence). The CDR3 coding sequence is TGTGCCAGCAGTTGGTCGACAGAGATCTATGGCTACACCTTC. Its translation: CASSWSTEIYGYTF.

The chain employs TRBV29-1 and TRBJ2-2; 8 nucleotides match TRBD1. Trimming took 7 bases from V and 8 from J; bases not matched to a gene: 9. CDR3 size: 13 residues. Germline loops: CDR1 SQVTM, CDR2 ANQGSEA. CDR3 bases: TGCAGCGCCCTAGACAGGGGTAGGGGGGAGCTGTTTTTT. Protein sequence: CSALDRGRGELFF.

The CDR3 sequence: CASSFPSGTETNTGELFF. The CDR3 DNA is TGTGCCAGCAGCTTCCCATCCGGGACAGAGACTAACACCGGGGAGCTGTTTTTT. The chain uses TRBV7-8 and TRBJ2-2; 7 nucleotides agree with TRBD1. Per germline, CDR1 SGHVS and CDR2 FQNEAQ. The trim removed 3 bases at V and 2 bases at J, leaving 12 bases unmatched. The CDR3 consists of 18 residues. The complete variable domain, with remaining parts taken from reference TRBV7-8 and TRBJ2-2, reads GAGVSQSPRYKVAKRGQDVALRCDPISGHVSLFWYQQALGQGPEFLTYFQNEAQLDKSGLPSDRFFAERPEGSVSTLKIQRTQQEDSAVYLCASSFPSGTETNTGELFFGEGSRLTVL.

The chain joins TRBV5-5 to TRBJ2-1; D is unresolved. This CDR3 is 14 amino acids long. Germline values: CDR1 SGHKS, CDR2 YYEKEE (reference sequence). V lost 1 base to trimming and J lost 5 bases, with 10 bases between them. Here the CDR3 DNA reads TGTGCCAGCAGCTTGTTGCAGAGAAACAATGAGCAGTTCTTC. Its protein is CASSLLQRNNEQFF. Variable domain in full (rest from reference TRBV5-5 and TRBJ2-1): DAGVTQSPTHLIKTRGQQVTLRCSPISGHKSVSWYQQVLGQGPQFIFQYYEKEERGRGNFPDRFSARQFPNYSSELNVNALLLGDSALYLCASSLLQRNNEQFFGPGTRLTVL.

V gene TRBV21-1 combines with J gene TRBJ2-3; TRBD2, the table's D call, was not compared with the DNA. TRBV21-1 has pseudogene status. CDR3 length: 14 amino acids. CDR3 amino acids: CASSEVVRTDTQYF. CDR3 coding DNA: TGTGCCAGCAGCGAAGTAGTACGCACAGATACGCAGTATTTT.

This clone was seen a single time. The chain carries TRBV7-3 and TRBJ2-3; tentatively, D is TRBD2 (5 bases). V was clipped by 2 bases and J by 2 bases, with 17 bases between them. Germline V gene sequence: CDR1 SGHTA, CDR2 FQGTGA. This CDR3 comprises 17 residues. CDR3 in amino acids: CASSLPREAAHTDTQYF. CDR3 coding DNA: TGTGCCAGCAGCTTACCCCGTGAAGCGGCTCACACAGATACGCAGTATTTT.

The chain uses TRBV7-9 and TRBJ2-2, with D unresolved. From germline, CDR1 is SEHNR and CDR2 FQNEAQ (reference sequence). Between the trimmed V and J ends, which lost 5 bases and 4 bases, there was a span of 2 bases. CDR3 length equals 11 residues. The CDR3 protein is CASSVTGELFF. The CDR3 DNA reads as TGTGCCAGCAGCGTCACCGGGGAGCTGTTTTTT.

CDR3 sequence: CASSAGSYEQYF. For the CDR3, the DNA is TGCGCCAGCAGCGCAGGGTCCTACGAGCAGTACTTC. The V and J genes are TRBV5-1 and TRBJ2-7, with D perhaps TRBD1 (5 bases). CDR1 and CDR2 from the germline V gene are SGHRS and YFSETQ. The CDR3 loop spans 12 amino acids. Deletions cut 4 bases from V and 1 base from J, with 6 bases between.

The chain carries TRBV6-1 and TRBJ1-5; D uncertain. The CDR3 has 15 amino acids. V lost 3 bases and J lost 7, with 16 bases in between. Per the germline V gene, CDR1 is MNHNS and CDR2 is SASEGT. CDR3 sequence: CASSDRLERGQPQHF. DNA of the CDR3: TGTGCCAGCAGTGACAGGTTGGAGCGCGGGCAGCCCCAGCATTTT.

The chain uses TRBV6-5 and TRBJ2-1, with 9 bases fitting TRBD2. J gave up 4 bases and V 6 bases, and 1 base lay outside the gene matches. This CDR3 region has 13 residues. Germline loops: CDR1 MNHEY, CDR2 SVGAGI. CDR3 residues: CASSLAGYNEQFF. The CDR3 DNA reads TGTGCCAGCAGCCTAGCGGGGTACAATGAGCAGTTCTTC.

The chain joins TRBV6-5 to TRBJ1-2; TRBD1 matches 7 bases. The CDR3 contains 13 residues. V gave up 0 bases and J gave up 8 bases; unmatched junction bases: 3. Germline V gene lookup returns CDR1 MNHEY and CDR2 SVGAGI. CDR3 in DNA: TGTGCCAGCAGTTACTCAGACAGGGACGGCTACACCTTC. It is translated as CASSYSDRDGYTF.

This chain uses TRBV6-4 with TRBJ2-1; D ambiguous. V was clipped by 5 bases and J by 5 bases, with 10 bases between them. The CDR3 is 13 residues long. The germline V gene has CDR1 MRHNA and CDR2 SNTAGT. The CDR3 region is CASSQKVHNEQFF. In nucleotides, the CDR3 is TGTGCCAGCAGTCAAAAGGTACACAATGAGCAGTTCTTC.

This clone is a singleton in its sample. J is TRBJ2-7 and V is TRBV28; possibly TRBD1 for D (6 bases). CDR3 size: 15 residues. CDR1 MDHEN and CDR2 SYDVKM come from the germline V gene. With 3 bases removed from V and 6 bases from J, the gap between germline ends came to 18 bases. DNA of the CDR3: TGTGCCAGCAGTTTCTACAGGGATGGTAGAGCCGAGCAGTACTTC. This translates into CASSFYRDGRAEQYF.

Comments on this clone: Other DNA sequences in the same sample also yield this CDR3. V is TRBV29-1 and J is TRBJ2-7; TRBD1 might be the D (5 bases). Germline CDR1 and CDR2: SQVTM and ANQGSEA. The CDR3 runs to 12 residues. Here the CDR3 reads CSVRTGSYEQYF. The CDR3 DNA sequence: TGCAGTGTTCGAACAGGTTCCTACGAGCAGTACTTC.

The rearrangement joins TRBV28 to TRBJ2-1; perhaps TRBD1 as D (6 bases). Germline loops: CDR1 MDHEN, CDR2 SYDVKM. The CDR3 has 15 amino acids. V lost 5 bases and J lost 0, with 11 bases in between. CDR3 nucleotides: TGTGCCAGCAGTAGACAGGTGAGCTCCTACAATGAGCAGTTCTTC. It codes for CASSRQVSSYNEQFF.

The chain couples TRBV7-6 to TRBJ1-1; TRBD1 might be the D (5 bases). This CDR3 is built from 14 residues. CDR1 SGHVS and CDR2 FNYEAQ come from the germline V gene. The V end lost 8 bases, the J end lost 1 base, and 14 bases lay between the germline ends. The CDR3 here is CASRSGPANTEAFF. In nucleotides, the CDR3 is TGTGCCAGCCGCTCAGGGCCTGCGAACACTGAAGCTTTCTTT. Variable domain in full (rest from reference TRBV7-6 and TRBJ1-1): GAGVSQSPRYKVTKRGQDVALRCDPISGHVSLYWYRQALGQGPEFLTYFNYEAQQDKSGLPNDRFSAERPEGSISTLTIQRTEQRDSAMYRCASRSGPANTEAFFGQGTRLTVV.

The chain employs TRBV7-9 and TRBJ2-7; TRBD1 agrees at 8 bases. CDR3 size: 15 residues. CDR1 and CDR2 (germline): SEHNR, FQNEAQ (reference sequence). V gave up 1 base and J gave up 2 bases; unmatched junction bases: 4. CDR3 nucleotide sequence: TGTGCCAGCAGCTTAGAAGGCAGGGGGCCCTACGAGCAGTACTTC. Its translation is CASSLEGRGPYEQYF. Combining the CDR3 with reference TRBV7-9 and TRBJ2-7 gives the whole variable domain DTGVSQNPRHKITKRGQNVTFRCDPISEHNRLYWYRQTLGQGPEFLTYFQNEAQLEKSRLLSDRFSAERPKGSFSTLEIQRTEQGDSAMYLCASSLEGRGPYEQYFGPGTRLTVT.